The clone carrying this T cell receptor beta chain was seen only once. Method: immunoSEQ multiplex PCR; TCRdb's copy keeps in-frame clones and lacks some. The sample has more than 120,000 clones, about 93% seen once; the top ten hold around 4.7%. Germline CDR1 is SEHNR and CDR2 is FQNEAQ (reference sequence). The length of the CDR3 is 17 residues. V dropped 3 bases and J dropped 3; count of bases not matched to a gene: 10. The data originate from a study of T cell responses to AZD1222 COVID-19 vaccine. The V call is TRBV7-9, the J call TRBJ2-1, with 8 bases identical to TRBD1. The TCR sequence derives from an adult in good health. The material sequenced was peripheral blood, taken on day 0 of AZD1222 vaccination. DNA for the CDR3: TGTGCCAGCAGCTTCGGGTTCGTAGGGACAGGCTACAATGAGCAGTTCTTC. Amino acid sequence: CASSFGFVGTGYNEQFF.